The 27 T cell receptor beta chains below all came from one sample that was sequenced in a study of T cell responses to AZD1222 COVID-19 vaccine. The assay was immunoSEQ multiplex PCR, and TCRdb's table has in-frame clones only and misses some. Counted here are some 130,000 clones, 89% occurring once; the ten biggest clones make up approximately 6.8%. This specimen was peripheral blood, taken on day 0 of AZD1222 vaccination. The receptor set was obtained from an adult in good health.

The genes are TRBV15 and TRBJ2-7; TRBD1 matches 7 bases. The V gene end was trimmed by 4 bases and the J gene end by 3 bases; junction bases not matched to a gene: 12. The CDR3 consists of 16 residues. Germline V gene data show CDR1 as LNHNV and CDR2 as YYDKDF (reference sequence). CDR3 amino acids: CATSTLDRVSGYEQYF. CDR3 nucleotide sequence: TGTGCCACCAGCACCCTCGACAGGGTCTCAGGCTACGAGCAGTACTTC.

The J gene is TRBJ1-1, the V gene TRBV19; 8 bases are shared with TRBD1. The CDR3 totals 14 residues. Per the germline V gene, CDR1 is LNHDA and CDR2 is SQIVND (reference sequence). V trimming: 4 bases; J trimming: 1 base; junction bases outside the gene matches: 2. The CDR3 loop reads CASSNRGWNTEAFF. The CDR3 coding sequence is TGTGCCAGTAGTAACAGGGGGTGGAACACTGAAGCTTTCTTT.

The V gene is TRBV5-1, the J gene TRBJ1-2; 9 bases fit TRBD1. The CDR3 spans 15 residues. The V segment lost 5 bases and the J segment 8 bases; nucleotides outside the gene matches: 13. Germline CDR1 SGHRS, CDR2 YFSETQ. The CDR3 here is CASRTGTGFVMGYTF. CDR3 in DNA: TGCGCCAGCAGAACCGGGACAGGGTTTGTTATGGGCTACACCTTC.

V usage is TRBV7-3 and J usage is TRBJ2-1; TRBD2 matches 11 bases. This CDR3 is built from 17 residues. Unmatched junction bases numbered 6, after V lost 1 base and J lost 4 bases. Germline assignment: CDR1 SGHTA and CDR2 FQGTGA. DNA for the CDR3: TGTGCCAGCAGCTTAAACGTAGCGGGGGGGTTTTACAATGAGCAGTTCTTC. It is translated as CASSLNVAGGFYNEQFF.

A few counts support this clone. The identical CDR3 is also encoded by other nucleotide sequences in the sample. This chain links TRBV7-2 with TRBJ1-1; 8 positions match TRBD1. After removal of 1 base from V and 2 bases from J, the junction contained 3 bases not matched to a gene. Germline-derived CDR1 and CDR2 are SGHTA and FQGNSA. The CDR3 consists of 15 residues. The CDR3 nucleotides read TGTGCCAGCAGCTTAGGGGACAGGAGAAACACTGAAGCTTTCTTT. As protein: CASSLGDRRNTEAFF.

This rearrangement joins TRBV7-8 to TRBJ2-5; no clear D. Germline CDR1 SGHVS, CDR2 FQNEAQ. V lost 5 bases to trimming and J lost 5 bases, with 6 bases between them. This CDR3 has 11 residues. For the CDR3, the DNA is TGTGCCAGCAGCACTCGGGAGACCCAGTACTTC. This gives the protein CASSTRETQYF.

V and J are TRBV6-5 and TRBJ1-2, with D possibly matching TRBD1 (6 bases). Germline CDR1 is MNHEY and CDR2 is SVGAGI. The V end lost 6 bases, the J end lost 5 bases, and 13 bases lay between the germline ends. CDR3 length: 13 residues. CDR3 bases: TGTGCCAGCAGCAACAGGGTCGTATATGGCTACACCTTC. Translating gives CASSNRVVYGYTF.

In the case of this clone: This same CDR3 is encoded by further DNA sequences in the sample. V gene TRBV3-1 (or the pseudogene TRBV3-2) combines with J gene TRBJ1-1; D remains ambiguous. This CDR3 contains 12 residues. Germline CDR1 and CDR2: LGHDT and YNNKEL (reference sequence). V was cut by 3 bases and J by 1 base, with 3 bases left in between. The CDR3 sequence is CASSQRNTEAFF. CDR3 nucleotide sequence: TGTGCCAGCAGCCAGAGGAACACTGAAGCTTTCTTT.

A remark on this clone: The germline gene is not matched at one end of the junction; a read error may be the cause. The chain has TRBV3-1 (or the pseudogene TRBV3-2) and TRBJ2-2; no clear D gene. The CDR3 consists of 15 residues. Germline V gene sequence: CDR1 LGHDT, CDR2 YNNKEL (reference sequence). The CDR3 nucleotides read TGTGCCAGCAGCCTGCGGAGTCGTGGCCCCGGAGAGCTGTTTTTT. It specifies CASSLRSRGPGELFF.

This chain links TRBV27 with TRBJ1-5; a weak D match, TRBD1 (5 bases). Germline CDR1 reads MNHEY; CDR2 reads SMNVEV (reference sequence). This CDR3 has 15 residues. V was clipped by 2 bases and J by 0 bases, with 8 bases between them. CDR3 DNA: TGTGCCAGCAGTTTAGGGGGTTATAGCAATCAGCCCCAGCATTTT. It specifies CASSLGGYSNQPQHF.

V gene TRBV5-6 combines with J gene TRBJ2-2, with D unclear. The CDR3 spans 11 residues. V was pared by 0 bases and J by 11 bases, with 5 bases between. Germline-derived CDR1 and CDR2 are SGHDT and YYEEEE. The DNA for the CDR3 is TGTGCCAGCAGCTTGGGTGTCGAGCTGTTTTTT. Residues: CASSLGVELFF.

The rearrangement uses TRBV2 and TRBJ2-7; TRBD1 might be the D (5 bases). Trimming pared 7 bases from V and 3 bases from J, leaving 13 bases between. The CDR3 contains 13 residues. Germline CDR1 SNHLY, CDR2 FYNNEI. In DNA, the CDR3 is TGTGCCAGCAAAAGGGGTATCGGCTACGAGCAGTACTTC. Protein: CASKRGIGYEQYF. Full variable domain (remainder filled in from reference TRBV2 and TRBJ2-7): EPEVTQTPSHQVTQMGQEVILRCVPISNHLYFYWYRQILGQKVEFLVSFYNNEISEKSEIFDDQFSVERPDGSNFTLKIRSTKLEDSAMYFCASKRGIGYEQYFGPGTRLTVT.

The chain joins TRBV6-5 to TRBJ2-3; 9 bases line up with TRBD2. V was pared by 5 bases and J by 2 bases, with 5 bases of the junction left unmatched. Germline CDR1 and CDR2: MNHEY and SVGAGI. The CDR3 covers 15 residues. In nucleotides, the CDR3 is TGTGCCAGCAGTAACCTAGCGGGGACCACAGATACGCAGTATTTT. Translation gives CASSNLAGTTDTQYF.

The CDR3 coding sequence is TGTGCCAGCAGCGTAGGCGAGCGGACACCCCTCCACTTT. It encodes CASSVGERTPLHF. This chain connects TRBV9 to TRBJ1-6; D gene uncertain. The CDR3 runs to 13 residues. Germline-derived CDR1 and CDR2 are SGDLS and YYNGEE. V was pared by 0 bases and J by 11 bases, with 9 bases between. Complete variable domain (other parts from reference TRBV9 and TRBJ1-6): DSGVTQTPKHLITATGQRVTLRCSPRSGDLSVYWYQQSLDQGLQFLIQYYNGEERAKGNILERFSAQQFPDLHSELNLSSLELGDSALYFCASSVGERTPLHFGNGTRLTVT.

V gene TRBV6-5 combines with J gene TRBJ1-2, with D possibly being TRBD1 (6 bases). The CDR3 length is 13 residues. Germline V gene lookup returns CDR1 MNHEY and CDR2 SVGAGI. V lost 6 bases and J lost 6, with 14 bases in between. CDR3 bases: TGTGCCAGCAGGTCCGATAAGGGGGATGGCTACACCTTC. Translation: CASRSDKGDGYTF.

The V call is TRBV19, the J call TRBJ1-2, with a tentative D call TRBD1 (5 bases). The CDR3 sequence is 14 residues long. Germline CDR1 and CDR2: LNHDA and SQIVND (reference sequence). The V and J ends lost 5 bases and 6 bases respectively, with 16 bases between them. CDR3 amino acids: CASSRGDYLDGYTF. CDR3 bases: TGTGCCAGTAGTCGGGGGGACTACTTGGATGGCTACACCTTC.

This chain connects TRBV6-1 to TRBJ2-7; TRBD1 aligns across 7 bases. The CDR3 is 15 amino acids. Germline V lookup: CDR1 MNHNS, CDR2 SASEGT. J was trimmed by 1 base and V by 3 bases; bases with no gene match: 6. As DNA, the CDR3 is TGTGCCAGCAGTGAGGGGGCAGGGGGTTCCTACGAGCAGTACTTC. This codes for CASSEGAGGSYEQYF.

The rearrangement joins TRBV4-1 to TRBJ1-4; D may be TRBD1 (6 bases). This CDR3 has 16 amino acids. From germline, CDR1 is MGHRA and CDR2 YSYEKL. V lost 0 bases and J 8 bases, leaving 16 bases between the germline ends. CDR3 sequence reads: CASSQEPPGGPEKLFF. CDR3 DNA: TGCGCCAGCAGCCAAGAACCTCCCGGGGGGCCCGAAAAACTGTTTTTT.

This clone has only one observation. The chain is built from TRBV3-1 (or the pseudogene TRBV3-2) and TRBJ2-1; 10 nucleotides agree with TRBD2. After removal of 2 bases from V and 5 bases from J, the junction contained 6 bases not matched to a gene. Per germline, CDR1 LGHDT and CDR2 YNNKEL (reference sequence). This CDR3 contains 16 residues. Here the CDR3 DNA reads TGTGCCAGCAGCCAAATGAGACTAGCGGGTAACAATGAGCAGTTCTTC. It encodes CASSQMRLAGNNEQFF.

Here the CDR3 DNA reads TGTGCCAGCAGCTTAGTGTTCCAGCGGGGGGGTGGCGGGGAGCTGTTTTTT. The encoded protein is CASSLVFQRGGGGELFF. V and J are TRBV7-2 and TRBJ2-2, with 10 positions matching TRBD2. V lost 1 base and J lost 7; bases outside the gene matches: 9. The germline V gene has CDR1 SGHTA and CDR2 FQGNSA. The CDR3 length is 17 residues.

V usage is TRBV20-1 and J usage is TRBJ1-2; D gene ambiguous. V was cut by 3 bases and J by 2 bases, with 7 bases left in between. CDR3 length: 12 residues. The germline gives CDR1 DFQATT, CDR2 SNEGSKA (reference sequence). CDR3 region: CSASMPNYGYTF. CDR3 DNA: TGCAGTGCTAGTATGCCCAACTATGGCTACACCTTC.

This chain uses TRBV5-5 with TRBJ2-5, with unresolved D. V lost 4 bases and J lost 3, with 16 bases in between. Germline V gives CDR1 SGHKS, CDR2 YYEKEE (reference sequence). The CDR3 sequence is 15 residues long. The CDR3 bases are TGTGCCAGCAGCCCCTCGCCCTATATTGAAGAGACCCAGTACTTC. It is translated as CASSPSPYIEETQYF.

The CDR3: CASSQKRTSGTRLVEKLFF. The CDR3 bases are TGTGCCAGCAGCCAAAAGAGGACGTCCGGGACAAGGTTGGTTGAAAAACTGTTTTTT. The chain combines TRBV3-1 (or the pseudogene TRBV3-2) with TRBJ1-4; a weak D match, TRBD1 (6 bases). Germline CDR1 reads LGHDT; CDR2 reads YNNKEL (reference sequence). This CDR3 comprises 19 residues. Trimming stripped 2 bases from V and 7 bases from J, with 26 bases between.

The gene calls are TRBV30 and TRBJ1-5; the match to TRBD1 covers 8 bases. Germline V lookup: CDR1 GTSNPN, CDR2 SVGIG (reference sequence). V gave up 2 bases and J gave up 5 bases; unmatched junction bases: 5. This CDR3 is built from 14 residues. CDR3: CAWSPGQGDQPQHF. CDR3 DNA sequence: TGTGCCTGGAGTCCCGGACAGGGTGATCAGCCCCAGCATTTT. The variable domain in full, with the rest retrieved from reference TRBV30 and TRBJ1-5, is SQTIHQWPATLVQPVGSPLSLECTVEGTSNPNLYWYRQAAGRGLQLLFYSVGIGQISSEVPQNLSASRPQDRQFILSSKKLLLSDSGFYLCAWSPGQGDQPQHFGDGTRLSIL.

The rearrangement links TRBV19 to TRBJ1-6; D is ambiguous. This CDR3 is built from 12 residues. Germline CDR1 reads LNHDA; CDR2 reads SQIVND (reference sequence). The V end lost 6 bases, the J end lost 10 bases, and 10 bases lay between the germline ends. The chain's CDR3 is CASSLGNSPLHF. The CDR3 DNA sequence: TGTGCCAGTAGCCTGGGGAACTCACCCCTCCACTTT.

The chain carries TRBV3-1 (or the pseudogene TRBV3-2) and TRBJ2-7; no firm D call. The CDR3 runs to 14 residues. Trimming pared 4 bases from V and 0 bases from J, leaving 10 bases between. The V gene's germline CDR1 is LGHDT and CDR2 YNNKEL (reference sequence). The CDR3 DNA follows: TGTGCCAGCAGCCCCGTATTTTCCTCCTACGAGCAGTACTTC. This codes for CASSPVFSSYEQYF.

The genes are TRBV9 and TRBJ1-3; no definite D call. Germline CDR1 and CDR2: SGDLS and YYNGEE. The CDR3 loop spans 14 amino acids. V was cut by 3 bases and J by 0 bases, with 7 bases left in between. CDR3 region: CASSGPDSGNTIYF. CDR3 bases: TGTGCCAGCAGCGGCCCGGACTCTGGAAACACCATATATTTT.